These T cell receptor beta chains were read from a single sample in a study of memory CD4+ T cells and cytomegalovirus serostatus. Using immunoSEQ multiplex PCR, the repertoire was profiled, and TCRdb retains in-frame clones only, with some absent. The sample comprises about 50,000 clones, over 75% of which are singletons, and 0.78% rests with the top ten. The sequencing input was memory CD4+ T cells from blood. The receptors were sampled from an adult in good health and CMV-seronegative. Both conserved end residues are part of each CDR3. Fields, in order: J gene, clone size, V gene, D gene, CDR3 DNA, CDR3 protein. D genes are given only for firm matches. Size is stated for part of the rows, as once, few or many counts, or as a class when the clone is expanded.

TRBJ1-1,few,TRBV27,.,TGTGCCAGCAGTCCGCCGCCATTGGGGCGGTCGAACACTGAAGCTTTCTTT,CASSPPPLGRSNTEAFF
TRBJ2-3,.,TRBV25-1,TRBD2,TGTGCCAGCAGTGGCCGGACTAGCGGGGGTGCAGATACGCAGTATTTT,CASSGRTSGGADTQYF
TRBJ2-7,medium-sized,TRBV2,TRBD1,TGTGCCAGCAGTGGGGGCTTCACAGGGGGGAAGTACTTC,CASSGGFTGGKYF
TRBJ2-5,once,TRBV7-6,.,TGTGCCAGCAGCACCCCTCGCGGCGGGGAAGAGACCCAGTACTTC,CASSTPRGGEETQYF
TRBJ2-5,.,TRBV4-2,TRBD2,TGTGCCAGCAGCCAAGACGGGGGGGGCTATGGCGAGACCCAGTACTTC,CASSQDGGGYGETQYF
TRBJ2-7,.,TRBV6-5,.,TGTGCCAGCAGCGACGACATTTCCTACGAGCAGTACTTC,CASSDDISYEQYF
TRBJ2-1,.,TRBV5-1,.,TGCGCCAGCAGCTTGATAGGGAACCCCTACAATGAGCAGTTCTTC,CASSLIGNPYNEQFF
TRBJ2-1,.,TRBV5-4,TRBD1,TGTGCCAGCAGCCCTCATGGACAGGCGACCTACAATGAGCAGTTCTTC,CASSPHGQATYNEQFF
TRBJ1-2,.,TRBV29-1,.,TGCAGCGTGGTCCACGGCAGGGGAGGAGGCAACTATGGCTACACCTTC,CSVVHGRGGGNYGYTF
TRBJ2-3,.,TRBV4-1,.,TGCGCCAGCAGCCAGCGGGCAAGTGGGGGGAGCACAGATACGCAGTATTTT,CASSQRASGGSTDTQYF